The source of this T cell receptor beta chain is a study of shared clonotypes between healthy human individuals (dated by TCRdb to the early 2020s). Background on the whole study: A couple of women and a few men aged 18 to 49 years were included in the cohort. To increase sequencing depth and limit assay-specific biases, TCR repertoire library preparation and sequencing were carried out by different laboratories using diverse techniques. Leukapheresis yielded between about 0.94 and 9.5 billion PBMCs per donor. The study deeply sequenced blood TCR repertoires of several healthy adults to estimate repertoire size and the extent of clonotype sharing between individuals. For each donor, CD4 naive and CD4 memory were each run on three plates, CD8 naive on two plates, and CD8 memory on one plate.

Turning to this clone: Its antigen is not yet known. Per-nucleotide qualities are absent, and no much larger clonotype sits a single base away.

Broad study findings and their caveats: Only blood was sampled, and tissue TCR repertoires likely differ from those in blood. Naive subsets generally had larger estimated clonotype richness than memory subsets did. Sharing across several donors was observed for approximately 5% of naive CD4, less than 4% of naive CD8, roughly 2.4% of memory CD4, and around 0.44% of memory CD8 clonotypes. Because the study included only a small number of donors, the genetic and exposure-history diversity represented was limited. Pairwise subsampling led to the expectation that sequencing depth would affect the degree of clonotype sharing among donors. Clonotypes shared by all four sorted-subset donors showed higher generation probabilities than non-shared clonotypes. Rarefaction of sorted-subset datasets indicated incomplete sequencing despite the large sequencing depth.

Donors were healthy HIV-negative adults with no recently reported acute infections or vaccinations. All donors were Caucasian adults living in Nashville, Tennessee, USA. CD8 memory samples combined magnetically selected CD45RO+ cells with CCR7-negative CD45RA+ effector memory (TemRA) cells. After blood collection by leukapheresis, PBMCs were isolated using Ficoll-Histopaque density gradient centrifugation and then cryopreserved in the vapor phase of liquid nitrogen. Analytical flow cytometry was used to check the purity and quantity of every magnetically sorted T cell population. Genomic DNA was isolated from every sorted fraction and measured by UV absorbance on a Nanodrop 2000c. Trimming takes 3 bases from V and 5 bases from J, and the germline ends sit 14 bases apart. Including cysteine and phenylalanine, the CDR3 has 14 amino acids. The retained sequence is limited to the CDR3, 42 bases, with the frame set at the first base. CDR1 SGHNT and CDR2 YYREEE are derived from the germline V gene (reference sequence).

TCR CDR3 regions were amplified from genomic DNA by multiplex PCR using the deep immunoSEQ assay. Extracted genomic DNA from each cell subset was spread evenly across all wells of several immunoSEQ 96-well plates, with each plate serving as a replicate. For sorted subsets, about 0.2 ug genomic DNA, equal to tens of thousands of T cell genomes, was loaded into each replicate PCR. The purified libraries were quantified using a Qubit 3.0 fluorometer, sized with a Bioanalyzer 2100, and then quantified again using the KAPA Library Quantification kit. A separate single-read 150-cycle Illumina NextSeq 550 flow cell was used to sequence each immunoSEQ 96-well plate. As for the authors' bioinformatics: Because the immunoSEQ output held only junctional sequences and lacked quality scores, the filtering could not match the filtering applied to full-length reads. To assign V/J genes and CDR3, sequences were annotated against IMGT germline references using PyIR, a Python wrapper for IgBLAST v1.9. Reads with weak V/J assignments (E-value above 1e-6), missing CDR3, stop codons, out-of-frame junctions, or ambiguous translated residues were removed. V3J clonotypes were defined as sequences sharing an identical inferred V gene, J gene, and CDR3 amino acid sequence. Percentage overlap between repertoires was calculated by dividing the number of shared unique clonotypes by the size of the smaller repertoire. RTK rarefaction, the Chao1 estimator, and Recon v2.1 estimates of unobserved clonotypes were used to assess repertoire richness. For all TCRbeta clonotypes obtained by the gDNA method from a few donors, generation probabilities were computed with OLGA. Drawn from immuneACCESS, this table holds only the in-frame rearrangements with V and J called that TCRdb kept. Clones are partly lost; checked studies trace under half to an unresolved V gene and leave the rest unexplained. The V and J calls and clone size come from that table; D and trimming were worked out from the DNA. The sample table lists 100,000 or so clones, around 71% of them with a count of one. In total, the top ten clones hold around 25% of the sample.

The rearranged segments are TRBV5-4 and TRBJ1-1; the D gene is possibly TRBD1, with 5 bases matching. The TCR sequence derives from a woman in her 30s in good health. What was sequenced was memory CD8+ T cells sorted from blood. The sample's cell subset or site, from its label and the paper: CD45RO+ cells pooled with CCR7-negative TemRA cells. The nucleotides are TGTGCCAGCAGCTCGCGACAGCAAGGGACTGAAGCTTTCTTT. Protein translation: CASSSRQQGTEAFF.